This passage covers 12 T cell receptor beta chains from one sample sequenced in a study of blood T cell repertoires in COVID-19. The assay was immunoSEQ multiplex PCR, and TCRdb's table has in-frame clones only and misses some. Of about 80,000 clones listed, approximately 88% are singletons. The source material was peripheral blood. The receptors stem from a woman older than 75 with acute or convalescent COVID-19.

This chain uses TRBV4-1 with TRBJ2-3; 8 bases map to TRBD2. The ends lost 2 bases at V and 4 bases at J; junction bases unmatched: 8. The CDR3 is 16 amino acids. Per germline, CDR1 MGHRA and CDR2 YSYEKL. The CDR3 sequence is CASSQTQLAAADTQYF. The DNA of the CDR3 is TGCGCCAGCAGCCAAACCCAACTAGCGGCCGCAGATACGCAGTATTTT.

The gene calls are TRBV6-6 and TRBJ2-1, with TRBD1 matching over 9 bases. Germline trimming cut 2 bases from V and 6 bases from J; bases unmatched to any gene: 8. The length of the CDR3 is 16 residues. CDR1 and CDR2 (germline): MNHNY, SVGAGI (reference sequence). CDR3 coding DNA: TGTGCCAGCAGTTACCCGACAGGGGGAGCTGGCAATGAGCAGTTCTTC. This sequence encodes CASSYPTGGAGNEQFF.

V and J are TRBV11-2 and TRBJ1-1, with 11 bases fitting TRBD1. CDR3 length: 18 residues. Germline V gene data show CDR1 as SGHAT and CDR2 as FQNNGV. V was clipped by 1 base and J by 0 bases; unmatched bases: 7. The chain's CDR3 is CASSLVGTGGIMNTEAFF. For the CDR3, the DNA is TGTGCCAGCAGCTTAGTGGGGACAGGGGGGATCATGAACACTGAAGCTTTCTTT.

The CDR3: CTWDRENIQYF. The CDR3 DNA is TGCACCTGGGACAGAGAAAACATTCAGTACTTC. The chain is built from TRBV20-1 and TRBJ2-4; 7 positions agree with TRBD1. CDR3 size: 11 residues. CDR1 and CDR2 (germline): DFQATT, SNEGSKA (reference sequence).

The chain employs TRBV5-1 and TRBJ2-2; D uncertain. In germline, CDR1 is SGHRS, CDR2 YFSETQ. This CDR3 has 15 amino acids. Trimming removed 5 bases from V and 1 base from J, with 12 bases in between. CDR3 nucleotides: TGCGCCAGCAGACCCGCAACAGAGAACACCGGGGAGCTGTTTTTT. Translating gives CASRPATENTGELFF.

The V gene is TRBV7-9, the J gene TRBJ1-6; TRBD1 matches 11 bases. The ends lost 7 bases at V and 8 bases at J; junction bases unmatched: 10. The CDR3 sequence is 16 residues long. Germline V lookup: CDR1 SEHNR, CDR2 FQNEAQ (reference sequence). This CDR3 reads CASTPRDRGEYSPLHF. CDR3 nucleotides: TGTGCCAGCACCCCAAGGGACAGGGGGGAGTATTCACCCCTCCACTTT. The entire variable domain, with the rest obtained from reference TRBV7-9 and TRBJ1-6, is as follows: DTGVSQNPRHKITKRGQNVTFRCDPISEHNRLYWYRQTLGQGPEFLTYFQNEAQLEKSRLLSDRFSAERPKGSFSTLEIQRTEQGDSAMYLCASTPRDRGEYSPLHFGNGTRLTVT.

The V gene is TRBV5-5, the J gene TRBJ2-7, with D possibly matching TRBD1 (5 bases). The germline gives CDR1 SGHKS, CDR2 YYEKEE (reference sequence). There are 17 residues in the CDR3. Trimming pared 1 base from V and 3 bases from J, leaving 20 bases between. The DNA for the CDR3 is TGTGCCAGCAGCTTGTCCAGGGCGGTTACAGTGGGCTACGAGCAGTACTTC. Translating gives CASSLSRAVTVGYEQYF. The full variable domain, its missing parts supplied by reference TRBV5-5 and TRBJ2-7, is DAGVTQSPTHLIKTRGQQVTLRCSPISGHKSVSWYQQVLGQGPQFIFQYYEKEERGRGNFPDRFSARQFPNYSSELNVNALLLGDSALYLCASSLSRAVTVGYEQYFGPGTRLTVT.

This chain connects TRBV9 to TRBJ1-4; 7 bases are a match to TRBD1. Trimming at V came to 4 bases and at J to 4 bases, leaving 10 bases not matched to a gene. There are 16 residues in the CDR3. The germline V gene has CDR1 SGDLS and CDR2 YYNGEE. This CDR3 is CASSPPGQANNEKLFF. Here the CDR3 DNA reads TGTGCCAGCAGCCCCCCCGGACAGGCCAATAATGAAAAACTGTTTTTT. The variable domain in full, completed from reference TRBV9 and TRBJ1-4, reads DSGVTQTPKHLITATGQRVTLRCSPRSGDLSVYWYQQSLDQGLQFLIQYYNGEERAKGNILERFSAQQFPDLHSELNLSSLELGDSALYFCASSPPGQANNEKLFFGSGTQLSVL.

V and J are TRBV3-1 (or the pseudogene TRBV3-2) and TRBJ2-1; maybe TRBD1 (6 bases). The CDR3 is 15 amino acids. Germline assignment: CDR1 LGHDT and CDR2 YNNKEL (reference sequence). With 4 bases removed from V and 4 bases from J, the gap between germline ends came to 14 bases. CDR3 sequence: CASSPGWGPYNEQFF. Here the CDR3 DNA reads TGTGCCAGCAGCCCGGGTTGGGGGCCATACAATGAGCAGTTCTTC.

A single count supports this clone. The chain is built from TRBV28 and TRBJ1-2, with TRBD1 matching 9 bases. The germline V gene has CDR1 MDHEN and CDR2 SYDVKM. This CDR3 has 16 residues. V was clipped by 8 bases and J by 2 bases; unmatched bases: 12. The CDR3 DNA reads TGTGCCAGCGGTGCTTTGACAGGGGGAAAAAACTATGGCTACACCTTC. Translation: CASGALTGGKNYGYTF.

The V call is TRBV6-5, the J call TRBJ1-6; 10 nucleotides match TRBD1. Germline lookup yields CDR1 MNHEY and CDR2 SVGAGI. This CDR3 region has 15 residues. V gave up 5 bases and J gave up 7 bases; unmatched junction bases: 5. CDR3 protein: CASSTQGQGNSPLHF. DNA for the CDR3: TGTGCCAGCAGTACCCAGGGACAGGGGAATTCACCCCTCCACTTT.

The chain carries TRBV2 and TRBJ1-1; TRBD1 is a possible D gene (5 bases). Per the germline V gene, CDR1 is SNHLY and CDR2 is FYNNEI. The V gene lost 5 bases and the J gene lost 4 bases, with 11 bases spanning the gap. The CDR3 extends over 13 amino acids. In DNA, the CDR3 is TGTGCCAGCAGTCGGGGGGTGGGCACTGAAGCTTTCTTT. This sequence encodes CASSRGVGTEAFF.